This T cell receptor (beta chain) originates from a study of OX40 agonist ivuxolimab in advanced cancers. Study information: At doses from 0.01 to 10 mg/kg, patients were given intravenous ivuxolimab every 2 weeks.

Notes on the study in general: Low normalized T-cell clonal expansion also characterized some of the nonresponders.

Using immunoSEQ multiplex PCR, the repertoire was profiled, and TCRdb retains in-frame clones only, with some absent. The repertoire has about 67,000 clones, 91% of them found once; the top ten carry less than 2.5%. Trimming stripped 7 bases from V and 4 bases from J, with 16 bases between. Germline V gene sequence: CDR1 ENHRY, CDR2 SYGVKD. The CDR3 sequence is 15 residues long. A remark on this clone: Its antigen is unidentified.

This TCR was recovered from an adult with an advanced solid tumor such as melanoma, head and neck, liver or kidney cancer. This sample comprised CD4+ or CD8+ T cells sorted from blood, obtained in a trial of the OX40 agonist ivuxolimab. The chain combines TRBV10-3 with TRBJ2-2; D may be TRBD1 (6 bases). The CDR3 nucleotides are TGTGCCATCACTGACCGGGACACTTTCACCGGGGAGCTGTTTTTT. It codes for CAITDRDTFTGELFF.